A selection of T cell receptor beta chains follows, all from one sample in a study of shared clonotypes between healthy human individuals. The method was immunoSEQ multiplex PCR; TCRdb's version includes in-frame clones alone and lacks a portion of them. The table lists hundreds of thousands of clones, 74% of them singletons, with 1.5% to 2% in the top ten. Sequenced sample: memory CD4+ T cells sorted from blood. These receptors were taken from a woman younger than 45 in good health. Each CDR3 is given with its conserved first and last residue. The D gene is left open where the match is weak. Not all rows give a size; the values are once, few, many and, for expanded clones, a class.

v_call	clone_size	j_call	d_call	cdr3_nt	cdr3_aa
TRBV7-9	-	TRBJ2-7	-	TGTGCCAGCAGCTTAACGACAGCGGTAATGCACGAGCAGTACTTC	CASSLTTAVMHEQYF
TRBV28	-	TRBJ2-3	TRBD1	TGTGCCAGCAGTTCCGGACAGGGGTCTACAGATACGCAGTATTTT	CASSSGQGSTDTQYF
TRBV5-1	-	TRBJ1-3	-	TGCGCCAGCAGCGCCTCAGGGGTAACTGGAAACACCATATATTTT	CASSASGVTGNTIYF
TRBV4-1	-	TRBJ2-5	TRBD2	TGCGCCAGCAGCCAAGAACAAACTAGCGGCCAAGAGACCCAGTACTTC	CASSQEQTSGQETQYF
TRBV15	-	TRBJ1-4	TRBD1	TGTGCCACCAGCAGAGATTCGGGACAGGGCTCTGAAAAACTGTTTTTT	CATSRDSGQGSEKLFF
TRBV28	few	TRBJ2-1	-	TGTGCCAGCAGTTTAAGGGGGGGGTCGGATGAGCAGTTCTTC	CASSLRGGSDEQFF
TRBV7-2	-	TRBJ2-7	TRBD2	TGTGCCAGCAGCGCGGGACTAGCGGGAGGCTACGAGCAGTACTTC	CASSAGLAGGYEQYF
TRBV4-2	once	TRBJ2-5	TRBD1	TGTGCCAGCAGCCAAGATCGACAGGGAATGAAGACCCAGTACTTC	CASSQDRQGMKTQYF
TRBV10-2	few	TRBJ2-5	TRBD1	TGCGCCAGCCGGGACAGGGTGGAGACCCAGTACTTC	CASRDRVETQYF
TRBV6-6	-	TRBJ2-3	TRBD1	TGTGCCAGCAGTTACTCGGGACAGTTCACAGATACGCAGTATTTT	CASSYSGQFTDTQYF
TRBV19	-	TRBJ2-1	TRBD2	TGTGCCAGTAGTCCACGGACTAGCGGGAGAAGCTACAATGAGCAGTTCTTC	CASSPRTSGRSYNEQFF
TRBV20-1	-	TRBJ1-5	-	TGCAGTGCTAGGGGGGCTCAGCCCCAGCATTTT	CSARGAQPQHF
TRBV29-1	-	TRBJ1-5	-	TGCAGCGTTGTCGAAGGTTCTGGGAATCAGCCCCAGCATTTT	CSVVEGSGNQPQHF
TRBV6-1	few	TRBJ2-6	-	TGTGCCAGCAGTGGTACAGGTTACTCTGGGGCCAACGTCCTGACTTTC	CASSGTGYSGANVLTF
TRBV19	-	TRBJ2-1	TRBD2	TGTGCCAGTAGTATTACTTCTAGCGGGAGGGCCCGTAATGAGCAGTTCTTC	CASSITSSGRARNEQFF
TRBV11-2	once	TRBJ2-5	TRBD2	TGTGCCAGCGGGGCAGTAGCGGGAGAAGGAGAGACCCAGTACTTC	CASGAVAGEGETQYF
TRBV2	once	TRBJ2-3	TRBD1	TGTGCCAGCAGTGAACGGGACAGGGGACCAGATACGCAGTATTTT	CASSERDRGPDTQYF
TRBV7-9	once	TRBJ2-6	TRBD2	TGTGCCAGCAGCTCCCGGACTAGCGGGTCCTCTGGGGCCAACGTCCTGACTTTC	CASSSRTSGSSGANVLTF
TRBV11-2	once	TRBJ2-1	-	TGTGCCAGCAGCTTTATAAGGTCTGACAATGAGCAGTTCTTC	CASSFIRSDNEQFF
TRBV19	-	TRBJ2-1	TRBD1	TGTGCCAGTAGTATTCGGACAGGAGCAGTTTACAATGAGCAGTTCTTC	CASSIRTGAVYNEQFF
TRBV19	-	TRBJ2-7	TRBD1	TGTGCCACTGAGGACAGGCGCCTCTCCTACGAGCAGTACTTC	CATEDRRLSYEQYF
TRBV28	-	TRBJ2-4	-	TGTGCCAGCAGTGAGCAGGGCCGAGCCAAAAACATTCAGTACTTC	CASSEQGRAKNIQYF
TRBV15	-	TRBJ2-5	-	TGTGCCACCAGCAGAGGCGCTACCCAAGAGACCCAGTACTTC	CATSRGATQETQYF
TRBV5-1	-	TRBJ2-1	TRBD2	TGCGCCAGCACAGCGGGAGGGCCAGGCAATGAGCAGTTCTTC	CASTAGGPGNEQFF
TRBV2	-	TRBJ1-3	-	TGTGCCAGCAGGGGGACCTTCTCTGGAAACACCATATATTTT	CASRGTFSGNTIYF
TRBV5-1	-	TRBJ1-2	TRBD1	TGCGCCAGCAGCGGCACAGGGGATGGCTACACCTTC	CASSGTGDGYTF
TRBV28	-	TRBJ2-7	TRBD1	TGTGCCAGCGCTTATAGGGCAGGGGGCCTATCCGAGCAGTACTTC	CASAYRAGGLSEQYF
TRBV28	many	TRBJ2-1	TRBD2	TGTGCCAGCAGCCTTTTAGCGGGTAGTTCCTACAATGAGCAGTTCTTC	CASSLLAGSSYNEQFF
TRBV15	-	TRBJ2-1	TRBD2	TGTGCCACCAGAAACTGGACTAGCGGAAACAATGAGCAGTTCTTC	CATRNWTSGNNEQFF
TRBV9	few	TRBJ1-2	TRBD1	TGTGCCAGCAGCGTAGGGGAGGGGGCGCTGCAAGGTGGCTACACCTTC	CASSVGEGALQGGYTF
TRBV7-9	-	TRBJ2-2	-	TGTGCCAGCAGATCTGGCTCCGGGGAGCTGTTTTTT	CASRSGSGELFF
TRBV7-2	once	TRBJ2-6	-	TGTGCCAGCCGGGCGGAGTTCTCTGGGGCCAACGTCCTGACTTTC	CASRAEFSGANVLTF
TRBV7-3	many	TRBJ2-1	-	TGTGCCAGCAGCTTGGGTAGCGGCAACTACAATGAGCAGTTCTTC	CASSLGSGNYNEQFF
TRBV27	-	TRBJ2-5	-	TGTGCCAGCAGTTTGAACCAACAAGAGACCCAGTACTTC	CASSLNQQETQYF
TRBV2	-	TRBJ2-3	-	TGTGCCAGCAGTGGCGAGGGTAGCGGCACAGATACGCAGTATTTT	CASSGEGSGTDTQYF
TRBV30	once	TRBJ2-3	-	TGTGCCTGGAGTGCCGGCAGCATAGATACGCAGTATTTT	CAWSAGSIDTQYF
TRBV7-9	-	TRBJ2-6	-	TGTGCCAGCAGCTTGGGCTATGCTGGGGCCAACGTCCTGACTTTC	CASSLGYAGANVLTF
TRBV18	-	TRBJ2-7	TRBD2	TGTGCCAGCTCACCGAGGCGGGGGGCGGGCGGCGAGCAGTACTTC	CASSPRRGAGGEQYF